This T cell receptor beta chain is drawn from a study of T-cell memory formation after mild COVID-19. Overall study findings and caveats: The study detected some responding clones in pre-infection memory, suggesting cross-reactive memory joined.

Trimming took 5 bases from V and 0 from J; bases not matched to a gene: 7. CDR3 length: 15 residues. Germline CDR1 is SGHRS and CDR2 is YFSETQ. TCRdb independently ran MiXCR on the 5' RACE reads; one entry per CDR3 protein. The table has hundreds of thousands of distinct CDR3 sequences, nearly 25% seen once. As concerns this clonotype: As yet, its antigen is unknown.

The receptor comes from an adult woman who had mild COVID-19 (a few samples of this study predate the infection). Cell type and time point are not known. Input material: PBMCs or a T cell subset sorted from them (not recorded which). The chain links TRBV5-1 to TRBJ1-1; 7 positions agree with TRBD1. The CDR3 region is CASSGQATLNTEAFF. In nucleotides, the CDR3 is TGCGCCAGCAGTGGACAGGCGACTTTGAACACTGAAGCTTTCTTT.